This TCR beta chain is from a study of graft-versus-host responses after intestinal transplantation. Study as a whole: Induction with anti-thymocyte globulin, then tacrolimus and steroids for roughly three years, was given to all recipients. General study results and limits: The presence of high graft-versus-host to host-versus-graft clonal ratios in allografts characterized patients with graft-donor T cell macrochimerism.

Germline CDR1 SGHTA, CDR2 FQGTGA. Trimming cost V 7 bases and J 2 bases, with 11 bases left between them. The CDR3 is 14 amino acids. This clone was counted only a few times. Libraries were prepared by immunoSEQ multiplex PCR; TCRdb keeps only in-frame clonotypes and omits some of them. The sample holds 8,500 to 11,000 clones, approximately 31% seen once. Responders labeled with CFSE (about 200,000) were plated with about 200,000 irradiated, violet-dye-labeled stimulators. Once the reaction had ended, proliferating CFSE-low CD3+CD4+ and CD3+CD8+ responders were sorted. The TCR comes from a human patient who was an organ donor for intestinal transplantation. Here the sequenced sample was alloreactive CD4+ T cells from a mixed lymphocyte reaction culture, taken before transplantation. Described subset: CFSE-low proliferating T cells sorted from roughly six-day pre-transplant mixed lymphocyte reaction (GvH or HvG direction). The chain carries TRBV7-3 and TRBJ2-2; D unresolved. DNA for the CDR3: TGTGCCAGCACCCTTGACTCAAACACCGGGGAGCTGTTTTTT. Translation: CASTLDSNTGELFF. The variable domain in full, completed from reference TRBV7-3 and TRBJ2-2, reads GAGVSQTPSNKVTEKGKYVELRCDPISGHTALYWYRQSLGQGPEFLIYFQGTGAADDSGLPNDRFFAVRPEGSVSTLKIQRTERGDSAVYLCASTLDSNTGELFFGEGSRLTVL.